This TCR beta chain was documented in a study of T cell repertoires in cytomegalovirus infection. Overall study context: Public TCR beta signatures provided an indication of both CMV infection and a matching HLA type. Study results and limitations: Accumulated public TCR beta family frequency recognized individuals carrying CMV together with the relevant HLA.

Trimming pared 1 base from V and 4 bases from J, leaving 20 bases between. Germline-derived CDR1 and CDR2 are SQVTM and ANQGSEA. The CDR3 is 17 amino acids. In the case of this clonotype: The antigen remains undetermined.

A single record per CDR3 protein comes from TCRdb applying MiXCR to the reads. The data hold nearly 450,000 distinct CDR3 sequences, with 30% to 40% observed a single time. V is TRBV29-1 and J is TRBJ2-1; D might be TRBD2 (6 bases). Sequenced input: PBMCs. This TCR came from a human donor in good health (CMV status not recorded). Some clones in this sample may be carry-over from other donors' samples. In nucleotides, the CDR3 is TGCAGCGTTGAAGGCGGGGACGGGAAATTCGGATACAATGAGCAGTTCTTC. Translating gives CSVEGGDGKFGYNEQFF.